This record covers a single T cell receptor (beta chain). Use of 60 Vbeta and 13 Jbeta primers characterized the PCR. Here immunoSEQ multiplex PCR was the method, and the copy in TCRdb shows in-frame clones only, minus some. In the table there are about 180,000 clones, 77% of which are singletons. This sample was included in a study of cytomegalovirus exposure and HLA in healthy donors. Germline loops: CDR1 GTSNPN, CDR2 SVGIG (reference sequence). The CDR3 contains 15 residues. The V gene end was trimmed by 3 bases and the J gene end by 1 base; junction bases not matched to a gene: 2. This receptor was taken from a woman aged 55-75 years in good health and CMV-seropositive. Sequenced input: PBMCs. The chain links TRBV30 to TRBJ1-5, with 11 bases matching TRBD1. CDR3 nucleotide sequence: TGTGCCTGGAGCAGGGACAGGGGGAGCAATCAGCCCCAGCATTTT. Protein product: CAWSRDRGSNQPQHF.